This entry concerns a single T cell receptor (beta chain). What it binds is unknown. Repertoires were generated with immunoSEQ multiplex PCR, while TCRdb's copy carries only in-frame clones and drops some. The sample has around 38,000 clones; 85% to 95% are singletons. This CDR3 region has 15 residues. The V end lost 3 bases, the J end lost 6 bases, and 17 bases lay between the germline ends. The germline gives CDR1 LNHDA, CDR2 SQIVND (reference sequence). The sample belongs to a study of T cells in tuberculosis. Tuberculin skin test and IGRA determined adolescents' latent tuberculosis status at entry. Study-wide results and limits: Cases with active tuberculosis were adults, while controls were adolescents. Smaller distances to GMM-specific TCRs suggested their expansion in active tuberculosis. Active tuberculosis patients had shorter CDR3-alpha; the beta difference was nonsignificant.

This TCR derives from a donor between 10 and 35 years old with latent tuberculosis or without tuberculosis infection. The J gene is TRBJ1-2, the V gene TRBV19, with D possibly being TRBD1 (5 bases). The sample consisted of PBMCs. The DNA for the CDR3 is TGTGCCAGTAGTATTTTTCAGGGTCCCCTGGATGGCTACACCTTC. The encoded protein is CASSIFQGPLDGYTF.